This section outlines one TCR beta chain sequence together with its context. Its binding antigen is unknown. No base-level quality is on record; no much larger clone is a single base apart. Checkpoint therapy began 14 to 28 days after autologous transplant, with ipilimumab given at 1 mg/kg intravenously on day 1 of selected weeks. The nivolumab dose was 3 mg/kg intravenously, delivered on day 1 of weeks 1, 4, 7, 10, and every two weeks through week 26. This was a Phase Ib clinical trial that tested ipilimumab plus nivolumab, given as combined checkpoint inhibition, for consolidation following autologous stem cell transplantation. This entry is derived from a study of ipilimumab plus nivolumab after autologous stem cell transplantation (dated by TCRdb to the early 2020s). For the study in its entirety: The median number of doses that trial patients received was a few for ipilimumab and 8 for nivolumab. High-risk transplant-naive patients and patients relapsing within 3 years of a first autologous transplant were included in the myeloma cohort. Patients with high-risk diffuse large B cell lymphoma, mature T cell lymphoma, or multiple myeloma undergoing autologous transplant were enrolled in the trial. The intent-to-treat population of the trial was made up of about 37 patients. What the research found in general, with its limitations: Combined checkpoint inhibition as post-transplant consolidation was concluded by the authors to appear tolerable. Per the authors, a biologic rationale for further study of the post-transplant checkpoint inhibition approach was offered by T cell receptor repertoire, regulatory T cell phenotype and gut microbiota profiles.

Receptors were amplified or captured by the immunoSEQ multiplex PCR assay. TCRdb took this table from immuneACCESS and kept in-frame rearrangements with V and J called. Such tables lack part of the clones; where checked against another copy, unresolved V genes explain under half of the gap, and the rest is unexplained. The sample table holds about 9,400 clones, of which about two thirds were seen once. Together, the top ten hold around a sixth of the sample. The source was PBMCs, collected in a trial of ipilimumab plus nivolumab as post-transplant consolidation. The clonotype originates from a female donor with multiple myeloma.

The encoded CDR3 is CASSLDRAIYNEQFF. The nucleotide sequence is TGCGCCAGCAGCCTAGACAGAGCAATTTACAATGAGCAGTTCTTC. Recombination connected TRBV5-1 to TRBJ2-1; the D gene is perhaps TRBD1, from 5 matching bases. Between the V and J ends, shortened by 4 bases and 4 bases respectively, the junction contains 15 bases. The germline V gene yields SGHRS for CDR1 and YFSETQ for CDR2. Including cysteine and phenylalanine, the CDR3 has 15 amino acids. Only the CDR3 part of the read is kept: 45 bases, read in frame from the first base. When the CDR3 is completed using the reference TRBV5-1 and TRBJ2-1 genes on either side, the full variable domain is KAGVTQTPRYLIKTRGQQVTLSCSPISGHRSVSWYQQTPGQGLQFLFEYFSETQRNKGNFPGRFSGRQFSNSRSEMNVSTLELGDSALYLCASSLDRAIYNEQFFGPGTRLTVL.